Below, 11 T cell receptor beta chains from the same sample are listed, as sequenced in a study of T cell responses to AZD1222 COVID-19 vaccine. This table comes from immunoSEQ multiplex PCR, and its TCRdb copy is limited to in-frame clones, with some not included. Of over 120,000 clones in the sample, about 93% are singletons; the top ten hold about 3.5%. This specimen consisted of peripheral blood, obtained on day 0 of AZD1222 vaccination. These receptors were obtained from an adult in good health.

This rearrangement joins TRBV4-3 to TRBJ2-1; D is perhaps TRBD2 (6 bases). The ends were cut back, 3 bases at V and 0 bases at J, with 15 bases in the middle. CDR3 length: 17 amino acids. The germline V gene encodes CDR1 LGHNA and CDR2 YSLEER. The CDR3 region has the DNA TGCGCCAGCAGCCATAGGGGCGGGATTAGCTCCTACAATGAGCAGTTCTTC. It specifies CASSHRGGISSYNEQFF.

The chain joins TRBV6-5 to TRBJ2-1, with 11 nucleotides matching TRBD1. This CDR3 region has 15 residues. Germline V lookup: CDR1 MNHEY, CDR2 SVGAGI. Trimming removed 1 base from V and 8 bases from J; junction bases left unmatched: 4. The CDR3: CASSYWDRGRDEQFF. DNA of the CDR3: TGTGCCAGCAGTTACTGGGACAGGGGGAGGGATGAGCAGTTCTTC.

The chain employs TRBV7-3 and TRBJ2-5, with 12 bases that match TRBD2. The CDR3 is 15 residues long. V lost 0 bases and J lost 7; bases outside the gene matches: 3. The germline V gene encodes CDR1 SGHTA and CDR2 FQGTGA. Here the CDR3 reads CASSLTPLAGGTQYF. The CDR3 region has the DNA TGTGCCAGCAGCTTAACTCCACTAGCGGGAGGGACCCAGTACTTC.

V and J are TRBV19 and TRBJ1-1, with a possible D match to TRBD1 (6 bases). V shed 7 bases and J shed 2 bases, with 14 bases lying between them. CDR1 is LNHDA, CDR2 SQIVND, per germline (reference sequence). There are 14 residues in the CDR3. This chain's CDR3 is CASTPGQSNTEAFF. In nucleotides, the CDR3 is TGTGCCAGTACCCCCGGACAGTCTAACACTGAAGCTTTCTTT. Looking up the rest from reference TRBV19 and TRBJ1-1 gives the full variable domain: DGGITQSPKYLFRKEGQNVTLSCEQNLNHDAMYWYRQDPGQGLRLIYYSQIVNDFQKGDIAEGYSVSREKKESFPLTVTSAQKNPTAFYLCASTPGQSNTEAFFGQGTRLTVV.

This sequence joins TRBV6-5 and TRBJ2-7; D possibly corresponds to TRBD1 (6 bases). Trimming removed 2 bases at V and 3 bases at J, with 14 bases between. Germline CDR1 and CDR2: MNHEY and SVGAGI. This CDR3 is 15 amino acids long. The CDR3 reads CASSYNREANYEQYF. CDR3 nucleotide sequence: TGTGCCAGCAGTTACAACAGGGAAGCAAACTACGAGCAGTACTTC.

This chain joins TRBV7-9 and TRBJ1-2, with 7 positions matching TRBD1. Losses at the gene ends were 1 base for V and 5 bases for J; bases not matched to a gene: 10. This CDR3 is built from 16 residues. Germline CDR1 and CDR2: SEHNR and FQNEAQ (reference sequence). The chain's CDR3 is CASSLDRGPRVYGYTF. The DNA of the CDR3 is TGTGCCAGCAGCTTAGACAGGGGACCCCGCGTATATGGCTACACCTTC. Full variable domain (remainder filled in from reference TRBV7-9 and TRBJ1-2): DTGVSQNPRHKITKRGQNVTFRCDPISEHNRLYWYRQTLGQGPEFLTYFQNEAQLEKSRLLSDRFSAERPKGSFSTLEIQRTEQGDSAMYLCASSLDRGPRVYGYTFGSGTRLTVV.

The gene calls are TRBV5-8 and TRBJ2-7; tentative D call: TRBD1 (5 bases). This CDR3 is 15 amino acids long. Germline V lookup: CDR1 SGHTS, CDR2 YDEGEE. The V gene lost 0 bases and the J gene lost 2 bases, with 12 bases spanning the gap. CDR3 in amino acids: CASSLALTVTYEQYF. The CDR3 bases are TGTGCCAGCAGCTTGGCTTTGACAGTCACCTACGAGCAGTACTTC.

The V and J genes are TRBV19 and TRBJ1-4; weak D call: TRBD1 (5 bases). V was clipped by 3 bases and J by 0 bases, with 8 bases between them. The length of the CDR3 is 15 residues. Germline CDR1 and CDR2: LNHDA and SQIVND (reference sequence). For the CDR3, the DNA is TGTGCCAGTAGTATCAGGGCAGCAACTAATGAAAAACTGTTTTTT. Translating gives CASSIRAATNEKLFF. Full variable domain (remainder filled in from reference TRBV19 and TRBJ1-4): DGGITQSPKYLFRKEGQNVTLSCEQNLNHDAMYWYRQDPGQGLRLIYYSQIVNDFQKGDIAEGYSVSREKKESFPLTVTSAQKNPTAFYLCASSIRAATNEKLFFGSGTQLSVL.

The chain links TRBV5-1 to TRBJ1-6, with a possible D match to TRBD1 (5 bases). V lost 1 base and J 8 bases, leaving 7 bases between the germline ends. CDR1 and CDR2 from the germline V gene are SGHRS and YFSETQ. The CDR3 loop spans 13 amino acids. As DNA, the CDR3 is TGCGCCAGCAGCTTGTTAGGGGATTCACCCCTCCACTTT. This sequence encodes CASSLLGDSPLHF.

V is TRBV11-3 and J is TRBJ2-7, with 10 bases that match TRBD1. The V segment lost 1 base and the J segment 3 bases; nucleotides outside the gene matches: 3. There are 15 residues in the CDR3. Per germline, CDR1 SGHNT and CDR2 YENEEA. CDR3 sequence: CASSLGGQGNYEQYF. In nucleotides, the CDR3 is TGTGCCAGCAGCTTAGGGGGACAGGGGAACTACGAGCAGTACTTC.

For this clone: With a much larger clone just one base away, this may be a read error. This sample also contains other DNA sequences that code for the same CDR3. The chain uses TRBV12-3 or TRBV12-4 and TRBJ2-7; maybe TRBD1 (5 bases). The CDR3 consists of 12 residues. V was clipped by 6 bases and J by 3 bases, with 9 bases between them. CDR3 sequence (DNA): TGTGCCAGCAGCCTCGACAGCTACGAGCAGTACTTC. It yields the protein CASSLDSYEQYF.